This passage covers 9 T cell receptor beta chains from one sample sequenced in a study of CD8+CD57+ T cells in acquired aplastic anemia. Sequenced patients had shown CD8+CD57+ cell expansion by flow cytometry. TCR beta VDJ and CDR3 profiles were obtained from a genomic DNA template. In TCRdb, the reads were re-called with MiXCR into one record per CDR3 protein. This sample has roughly 260,000 distinct CDR3 sequences; more than 40% occur once, and the top ten carry less than 9%. The sequenced sample consisted of sorted CD4+, CD8+, or CD8+CD57+ T cells (not recorded which) from PBMCs. These receptor sequences come from a human donor with aplastic anemia.

This sequence joins TRBV29-1 and TRBJ2-7; either TRBD1 or TRBD2 may supply D (6 bases each). Germline V CDR1 and CDR2: SQVTM, ANQGSEA. With 2 bases removed from V and 3 bases from J, the gap between germline ends came to 14 bases. This CDR3 comprises 14 residues. The CDR3 sequence: CSVEYGGGGYEQYV. The CDR3 DNA reads TGCAGCGTTGAATACGGTGGAGGGGGCTACGAGCAGTACGTC.

The table lists this clonotype with a few counts. The chain recombines TRBV29-1 with TRBJ2-7, with D unresolved. The CDR3 sequence is 13 residues long. Trimming shortened V by 6 bases and J by 5 bases, and 17 bases separated the two germline ends. Germline loops: CDR1 SQVTM, CDR2 ANQGSEA. The CDR3: CSVMRLLEDEQYF. The CDR3 region has the DNA TGCAGCGTCATGCGGCTCCTCGAGGACGAGCAGTACTTC.

The chain couples TRBV5-4 to TRBJ2-3, with D unclear. CDR3 size: 13 residues. With 5 bases removed from V and 0 bases from J, the gap between germline ends came to 7 bases. Germline V gene data show CDR1 as SGHNT and CDR2 as YYREEE (reference sequence). CDR3 in DNA: TGTGCCAGCAGAAAACCTAGCACAGATACGCAGTATTTT. Protein sequence: CASRKPSTDTQYF.

About this clonotype itself: This may arise from a read error, as a much more abundant clone is one base away. The final CDR3 position lacks the conserved phenylalanine or tryptophan, pointing to a likely read error. The J gene is TRBJ2-7, the V gene TRBV7-9; 7 bases are shared with TRBD1. Germline trimming cut 3 bases from V and 2 bases from J; bases unmatched to any gene: 7. Germline lookup yields CDR1 SEHNR and CDR2 FQNEAQ (reference sequence). CDR3 length: 15 amino acids. The CDR3 DNA reads TGTGCCAGCAGCTTGCCGGGACAGAAGGCCTACGAGCAGTACCTC. Amino acid sequence: CASSLPGQKAYEQYL.

The chain has TRBV11-1 and TRBJ2-3; tentatively, D is TRBD1 (6 bases). Germline values: CDR1 SGHAT, CDR2 FQDESV (reference sequence). The V gene lost 5 bases and the J gene lost 0 bases, with 15 bases spanning the gap. The length of the CDR3 is 16 residues. This chain's CDR3 is CASSTRGSLSTDTQYF. The CDR3, as DNA: TGTGCCAGCAGCACAAGGGGGAGCCTTAGCACAGATACGCAGTATTTT.

This clonotype was detected ten times or more. The chain uses TRBV19 and TRBJ2-1; no definite D call. V lost 5 bases, J lost 0 bases, and 5 bases lay in between. The CDR3 sequence is 13 residues long. CDR1 is LNHDA and CDR2 is SQIVND in the germline V gene (reference sequence). The CDR3 region is CASSESSYNEQFF. The DNA for the CDR3 is TGTGCCAGTAGTGAGAGCTCCTACAATGAGCAGTTCTTC.

This clonotype showed up just a few times. This chain joins TRBV7-9 and TRBJ1-2; D is possibly TRBD1 (5 bases). Germline CDR1 and CDR2: SEHNR and FQNEAQ (reference sequence). The V gene lost 0 bases and the J gene lost 8 bases, with 10 bases spanning the gap. CDR3 length equals 13 residues. CDR3 nucleotide sequence: TGTGCCAGCAGCTTAGCGGGGACTAGCGGCTACACCTTC. Protein: CASSLAGTSGYTF.

This clonotype was recorded many times. V gene TRBV7-2 combines with J gene TRBJ1-1; maybe TRBD1 (5 bases). CDR3 length equals 15 residues. V was trimmed by 5 bases and J by 4 bases, leaving 17 bases between them. CDR1 and CDR2 from the germline V gene are SGHTA and FQGNSA. Here the CDR3 reads CASSPGAGRRTEAFF. CDR3 coding DNA: TGTGCCAGCAGCCCCGGGGCAGGGAGGCGCACTGAAGCTTTCTTT.

This rearrangement joins TRBV7-9 to TRBJ2-5; D unresolved. The CDR3 is made up of 12 amino acids. The V end lost 6 bases, the J end lost 1 base, and 6 bases lay between the germline ends. CDR1 is SEHNR and CDR2 is FQNEAQ in the germline V gene (reference sequence). CDR3 nucleotide sequence: TGTGCCAGCAGGGTGTTCCAAGAGACCCAGTACTTC. It is translated as CASRVFQETQYF.